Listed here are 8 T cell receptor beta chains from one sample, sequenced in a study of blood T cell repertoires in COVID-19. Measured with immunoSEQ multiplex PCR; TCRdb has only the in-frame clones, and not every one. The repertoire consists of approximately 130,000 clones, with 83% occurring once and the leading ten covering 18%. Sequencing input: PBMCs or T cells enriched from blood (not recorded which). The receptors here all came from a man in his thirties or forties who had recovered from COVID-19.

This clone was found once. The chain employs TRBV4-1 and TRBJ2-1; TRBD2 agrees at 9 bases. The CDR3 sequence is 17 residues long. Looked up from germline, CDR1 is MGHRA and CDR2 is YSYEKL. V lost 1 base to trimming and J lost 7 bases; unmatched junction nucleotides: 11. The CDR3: CASSQVSGGGASNEQFF. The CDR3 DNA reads TGCGCCAGCAGCCAAGTTTCGGGCGGGGGGGCCTCTAATGAGCAGTTCTTC.

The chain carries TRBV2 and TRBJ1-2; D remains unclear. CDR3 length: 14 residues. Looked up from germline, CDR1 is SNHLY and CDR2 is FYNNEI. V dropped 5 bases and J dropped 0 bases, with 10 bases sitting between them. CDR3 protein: CASSTILANYGYTF. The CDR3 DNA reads TGTGCCAGCAGTACCATATTAGCTAACTATGGCTACACCTTC.

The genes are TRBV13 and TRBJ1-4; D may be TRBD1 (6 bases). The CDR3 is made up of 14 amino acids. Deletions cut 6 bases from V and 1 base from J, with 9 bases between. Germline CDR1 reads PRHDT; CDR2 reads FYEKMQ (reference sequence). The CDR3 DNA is TGTGCCAGCAGTCTCAGGGGAACTAATGAAAAACTGTTTTTT. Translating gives CASSLRGTNEKLFF.

CDR3 sequence reads: CASSGSTGVEEKLFF. Here the CDR3 DNA reads TGCGCCAGCAGCGGTTCGACAGGGGTGGAGGAAAAACTGTTTTTT. The V gene is TRBV5-1, the J gene TRBJ1-4; 8 nucleotides align to TRBD1. Germline CDR1 and CDR2: SGHRS and YFSETQ. Trimming at V came to 4 bases and at J to 8 bases, leaving 10 bases not matched to a gene. This CDR3 has 15 residues.

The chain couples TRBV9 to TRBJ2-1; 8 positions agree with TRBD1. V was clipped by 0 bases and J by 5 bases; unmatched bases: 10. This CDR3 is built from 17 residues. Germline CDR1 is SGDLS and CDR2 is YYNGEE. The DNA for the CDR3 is TGTGCCAGCAGCGTAGTAGGGGGTGGGACAGGAGACAATGAGCAGTTCTTC. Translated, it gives CASSVVGGGTGDNEQFF.

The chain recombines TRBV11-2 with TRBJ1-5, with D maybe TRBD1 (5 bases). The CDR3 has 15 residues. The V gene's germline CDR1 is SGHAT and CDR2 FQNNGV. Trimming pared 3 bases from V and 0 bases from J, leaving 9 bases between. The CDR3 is CASSLGGASNQPQHF. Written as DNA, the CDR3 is TGTGCCAGCAGCTTGGGAGGGGCTAGCAATCAGCCCCAGCATTTT.

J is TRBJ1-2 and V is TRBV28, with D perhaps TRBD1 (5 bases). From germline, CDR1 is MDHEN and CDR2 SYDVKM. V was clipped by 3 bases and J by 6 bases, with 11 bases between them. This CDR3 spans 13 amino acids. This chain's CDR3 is CASSLWQGHGYTF. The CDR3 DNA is TGTGCCAGCAGTTTGTGGCAGGGTCATGGCTACACCTTC.

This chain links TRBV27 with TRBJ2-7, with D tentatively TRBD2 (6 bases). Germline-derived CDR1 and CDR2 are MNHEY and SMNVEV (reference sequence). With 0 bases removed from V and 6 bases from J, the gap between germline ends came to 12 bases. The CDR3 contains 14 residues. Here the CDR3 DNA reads TGTGCCAGCAGTTTATCCGGGGGTGCGGGCGAGCAGTACGTC. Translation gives CASSLSGGAGEQYV.